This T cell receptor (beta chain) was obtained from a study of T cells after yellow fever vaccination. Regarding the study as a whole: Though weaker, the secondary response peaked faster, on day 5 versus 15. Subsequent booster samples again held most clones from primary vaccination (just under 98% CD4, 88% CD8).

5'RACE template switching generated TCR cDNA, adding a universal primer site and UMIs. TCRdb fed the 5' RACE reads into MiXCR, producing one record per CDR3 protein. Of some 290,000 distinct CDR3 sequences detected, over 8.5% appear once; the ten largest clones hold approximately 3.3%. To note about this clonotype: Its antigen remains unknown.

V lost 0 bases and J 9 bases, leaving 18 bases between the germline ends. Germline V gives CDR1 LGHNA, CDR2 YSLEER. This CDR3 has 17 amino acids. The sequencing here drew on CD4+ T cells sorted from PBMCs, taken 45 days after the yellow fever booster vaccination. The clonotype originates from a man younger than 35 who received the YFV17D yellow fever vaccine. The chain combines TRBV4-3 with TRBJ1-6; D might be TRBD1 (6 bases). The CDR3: CASSQEIRKTGGSPLHF. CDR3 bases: TGCGCCAGCAGCCAAGAGATCCGGAAGACAGGAGGTTCACCCCTCCACTTT.